What follows describes a single TCR beta chain. The antigen remains undetermined. In germline, CDR1 is MNHEY, CDR2 SMNVEV (reference sequence). V shed 3 bases, J shed 10 bases, and the junction held 22 bases outside the gene matches. This CDR3 has 18 residues. Expressed TCRB transcripts were sequenced, since all the RNA that had been isolated was reverse transcribed. Data came from immunoSEQ multiplex PCR; TCRdb stores just in-frame clones and leaves some out. This table has roughly 150,000 clones, 6.5% to 8.5% appearing once. The sample is drawn from a study of beta chain features in type 1 diabetes. Study conclusions and caveats: When Type 1 diabetes patients were examined, their TCRB CDR3s proved moderately but significantly shorter in all four CD4+ subsets.

The material sequenced was central memory CD4+ T cells from blood. The receptor was isolated from a woman younger than 30 with type 1 diabetes. The J gene is TRBJ2-3, the V gene TRBV27; TRBD1 agrees at 7 bases. In DNA, the CDR3 is TGTGCCAGCAGTTTTAAGTGGCCGGGACAGTCTGTCGTTCGATCGCAGTATTTT. Amino acid sequence: CASSFKWPGQSVVRSQYF.